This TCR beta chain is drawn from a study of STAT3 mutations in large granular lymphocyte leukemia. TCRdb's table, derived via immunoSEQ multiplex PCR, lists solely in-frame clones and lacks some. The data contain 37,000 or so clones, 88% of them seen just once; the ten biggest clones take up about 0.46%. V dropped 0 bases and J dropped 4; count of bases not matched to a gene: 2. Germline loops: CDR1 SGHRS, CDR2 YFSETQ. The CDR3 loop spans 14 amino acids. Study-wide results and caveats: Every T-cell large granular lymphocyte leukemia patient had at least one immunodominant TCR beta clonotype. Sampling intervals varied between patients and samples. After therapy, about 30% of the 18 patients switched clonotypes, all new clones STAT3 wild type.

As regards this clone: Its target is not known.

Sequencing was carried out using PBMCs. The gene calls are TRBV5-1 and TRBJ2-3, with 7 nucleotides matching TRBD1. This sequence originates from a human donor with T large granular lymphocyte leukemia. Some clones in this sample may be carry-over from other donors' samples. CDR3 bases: TGCGCCAGCAGCTTGGGACAGGGCCCAGATACGCAGTATTTT. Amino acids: CASSLGQGPDTQYF.